The 23 T cell receptor gamma chains presented below share a single source sample, sequenced in a study of gamma-delta chains in newborns, infants, children. TCRdb made new clone calls on the reads using CATT. Among 650 to 750 gamma-chain clones, 1.9% were seen once, and the ten largest hold around 15%. The source material was blood. The receptors originated from a child who was a newborn, infant or young child, either healthy, febrile or measles-vaccinated (not recorded which).

By share, this clone ranks as large. The chain uses TRGV8 and TRGJ1 or TRGJ2. The CDR3 is 14 amino acids. V shed 0 bases and J 0 bases; nucleotides not matched to a gene: 2. Per the germline V gene, CDR1 is VENAVY and CDR2 is YDSYNSRV. This chain's CDR3 is CATWDRENYYKKLF. The CDR3 region has the DNA TGTGCCACCTGGGATAGGGAGAATTATTATAAGAAACTCTTT.

This clone occurred a few times. Since a much larger clone is just one base distant, this may be a read error. This same CDR3 is encoded by further DNA sequences in the sample. This sequence joins TRGV8 and TRGJ1 or TRGJ2. Germline V lookup: CDR1 VENAVY, CDR2 YDSYNSRV. The V and J ends lost 5 bases and 8 bases, in that order; junction bases with no gene match: 6. The CDR3 covers 11 residues. The CDR3 here is CATWGTDKKLF. As DNA, the CDR3 is TGTGCCACCTGGGGCACAGATAAGAAACTCTTT.

By sample fraction, this clone is large. The chain combines TRGV8 with TRGJ1 or TRGJ2. J lost 0 bases, V lost 5 bases, and 1 base had no gene match. CDR3 length equals 12 residues. Germline CDR1 VENAVY, CDR2 YDSYNSRV. The CDR3 nucleotides read TGTGCCACCTGGGGGAATTATTATAAGAAACTCTTT. Its protein is CATWGNYYKKLF.

This clone came up a few times. This likely came from a read error, as a far larger clone is one base away. The same CDR3 also results from other DNA sequences found in this sample. This rearrangement joins TRGV9 to TRGJP1. Germline CDR1 GITISATS, CDR2 ISYDGTV (reference sequence). This CDR3 contains 14 residues. This chain's CDR3 is CALWCHTTGWFKIF. Written as DNA, the CDR3 is TGTGCCCTGTGGTGTCATACCACTGGTTGGTTCAAGATATTT.

A word on this clone: This DNA's translation differs at residue 9 from TCRdb's protein, which comes from a much larger clone; a read error is likely, and the protein shown is translated from the DNA. The chain couples TRGV8 to TRGJP2. The CDR3 has 13 amino acids. Germline CDR1 is VENAVY and CDR2 is YDSYNSRV. The junction had 10 bases not matched to a gene; V was cut back by 3 bases and J by 12 bases. CDR3 nucleotide sequence: TGTGCCACCTGGGATGAGTCAGGACGGATCAAGACGTTT. Its protein product is CATWDESGRIKTF.

This clone showed up just a few times. TCRdb's entry gives the protein of a much larger clone, which mismatches this DNA's translation at residue 11, likely from a read error; the protein reported here is translated from the DNA. The chain recombines TRGV5 with TRGJ1 or TRGJ2. The CDR3 extends over 12 amino acids. The germline CDR1 and CDR2 sequences are VINAFY and YDVSNSKD. CDR3 region: CATWDRPLKKIF. The CDR3 bases are TGTGCCACCTGGGACAGGCCCCTTAAGAAAATCTTT.

This clone was observed a few times. TCRdb pairs this DNA with a much larger clone's protein that differs at residue 3, likely a read error; the protein shown was translated from the DNA. The chain has TRGV4 and TRGJP1. The CDR3 loop spans 12 amino acids. Trimming cost V 11 bases and J 3 bases; bases outside gene matches: 6. Germline V gives CDR1 EGSTGY, CDR2 YDSYTSSV. The CDR3 spells CANLATGWFKIF. Here the CDR3 DNA reads TGTGCCAACTTAGCCACTGGTTGGTTCAAGATATTT.

Turning to this clone: A far larger clone is one base from this, pointing to a likely read error. This same CDR3 is encoded by further DNA sequences in the sample. The chain has TRGV2 and TRGJ1 or TRGJ2. Germline CDR1 EGSNGY, CDR2 YDSYNSKV. The CDR3 is 12 amino acids. CDR3 nucleotide sequence: TGCGCCACCTGGGACGGGCAATATAAGAAACTCTTT. This codes for CATWDGQYKKLF.

This clone was found a few times. The chain carries TRGV8 and TRGJ1 or TRGJ2. This CDR3 region has 14 residues. Germline CDR1 reads VENAVY; CDR2 reads YDSYNSRV. V shed 3 bases and J 3 bases; nucleotides not matched to a gene: 8. The CDR3 loop reads CATWDRGAYYKKLF. Here the CDR3 DNA reads TGTGCCACCTGGGATCGTGGGGCTTATTATAAGAAACTCTTT.

Regarding this clone: This probably arose from a read error, given a far larger clone one base away. Other DNA variants within this sample encode the same CDR3. The chain carries TRGV9 and TRGJP1. Germline CDR1 GITISATS, CDR2 ISYDGTV (reference sequence). The CDR3 runs to 12 residues. The CDR3 coding sequence is TGTGCCCTGTGGGAGGATGGTTGGTTCAAGATATTT. This translates into CALWEDGWFKIF.

This clone is judged large. The chain links TRGV2 to TRGJP2. The CDR3 length is 15 residues. V was pared by 0 bases and J by 3 bases, with 4 bases of the junction left unmatched. The germline V gene has CDR1 EGSNGY and CDR2 YDSYNSKV. This chain's CDR3 is CATWDGRGSDWIKTF. DNA of the CDR3: TGTGCCACCTGGGACGGGCGGGGTAGTGATTGGATCAAGACGTTT.

This clone was counted only a few times. A far larger clone is just one base off, so this is likely a read error. The chain recombines TRGV3 with TRGJ1 or TRGJ2. Germline V gene sequence: CDR1 VTNTFY, CDR2 YDVSTARD (reference sequence). This CDR3 is 11 amino acids long. As DNA, the CDR3 is TGTGCCACCAGGGACAGGCCGACGAAACTCTTT. Its protein product is CATRDRPTKLF.

This clone has just a few counts. Given a far larger clone just one base away, this is likely a sequencing read error. The chain recombines TRGV2 with TRGJ1 or TRGJ2. After removal of 3 bases from V and 0 bases from J, the junction contained 5 bases not matched to a gene. Germline V gene data show CDR1 as EGSNGY and CDR2 as YDSYNSKV. The length of the CDR3 is 14 residues. CDR3 nucleotides: TGTGCCACCTGGGACAGAATGAATTATTATAAGAAACTCTTT. Residues: CATWDRMNYYKKLF.

This clone is hyperexpanded (1% or more). J is TRGJ1 or TRGJ2 and V is TRGV4. The germline V gene encodes CDR1 EGSTGY and CDR2 YDSYTSSV. V lost 4 bases to trimming and J lost 3 bases; unmatched junction nucleotides: 6. The CDR3 is 13 residues long. CDR3 sequence: CATWDPFYYKKLF. CDR3 nucleotide sequence: TGTGCCACCTGGGACCCCTTTTATTATAAGAAACTCTTT.

This clone has only a few counts. A far larger clone is off by one base, so a read error is likely. The CDR3 sequence: CTTWDGSYYKKLF. Written as DNA, the CDR3 is TGTACCACCTGGGATGGATCTTATTATAAGAAACTCTTT. This rearrangement joins TRGV4 to TRGJ1 or TRGJ2. The germline V gene encodes CDR1 EGSTGY and CDR2 YDSYTSSV. The CDR3 has 13 residues.

This clone is large. Other DNA sequences in this specimen translate into the identical CDR3. V gene TRGV3 combines with J gene TRGJ1 or TRGJ2. The CDR3 loop spans 12 amino acids. CDR1 and CDR2 from the germline V gene are VTNTFY and YDVSTARD (reference sequence). V trimming: 0 bases; J trimming: 8 bases; junction bases outside the gene matches: 4. The CDR3 region is CATWDRPHKKLF. Written as DNA, the CDR3 is TGTGCCACCTGGGACAGGCCCCATAAGAAACTCTTT.

Concerning this clone itself: The translation of this DNA and the TCRdb protein of a much larger clone differ at residue 11, probably owing to a read error; the protein shown here is translated from the DNA. The rearrangement uses TRGV4 and TRGJ1 or TRGJ2. CDR3 length: 13 amino acids. Germline V gives CDR1 EGSTGY, CDR2 YDSYTSSV. In DNA, the CDR3 is TGTGCCACCTGGGATGGGGGGCAATATAAGAGACTCTTT. Translating gives CATWDGGQYKRLF.

This clone is labeled as large. In the same sample, other DNA sequences code for this CDR3. V usage is TRGV3 and J usage is TRGJP2. Germline loops: CDR1 VTNTFY, CDR2 YDVSTARD (reference sequence). There are 16 residues in the CDR3. V was pared by 4 bases and J by 0 bases, with 8 bases of the junction left unmatched. CDR3 DNA: TGTGCCACCTGGGATTCGCCGTATAGTAGTGATTGGATCAAGACGTTT. Amino acids: CATWDSPYSSDWIKTF.

This clone qualifies as large. V usage is TRGV5 and J usage is TRGJ1 or TRGJ2. The trim removed 0 bases at V and 12 bases at J, leaving 5 bases unmatched. CDR3 length: 11 residues. Looked up from germline, CDR1 is VINAFY and CDR2 is YDVSNSKD. CDR3 DNA: TGTGCCACCTGGGACAGGCGGGGGAAACTCTTT. Translation: CATWDRRGKLF.

This clone was recorded a few times. This could be a read error, since a much larger clone is one nucleotide away. Distinct nucleotide sequences in the sample also encode this CDR3. The chain uses TRGV3 and TRGJ1 or TRGJ2. Germline CDR1 VTNTFY, CDR2 YDVSTARD (reference sequence). The CDR3 consists of 14 residues. V dropped 1 base and J dropped 10; count of bases not matched to a gene: 13. The CDR3: CATWDRPVIRKKLF. The CDR3 nucleotides are TGTGCCACCTGGGACAGACCGGTGATTCGAAAGAAACTCTTT.

This clone is labeled as large. V is TRGV3 and J is TRGJ1 or TRGJ2. The CDR3 extends over 13 amino acids. J lost 4 bases, V lost 0 bases, and 3 bases had no gene match. Germline assignment: CDR1 VTNTFY and CDR2 YDVSTARD (reference sequence). The CDR3 region is CATWDRKYYKKLF. CDR3 nucleotides: TGTGCCACCTGGGACAGGAAGTATTATAAGAAACTCTTT.

This clone was seen a handful of times. A much larger clone is a single base away; this may be a read error. The chain combines TRGV2 with TRGJ1 or TRGJ2. Germline V CDR1 and CDR2: EGSNGY, YDSYNSKV. CDR3 length: 13 amino acids. The DNA of the CDR3 is TGTACCACCTGGGACGGGCGCTATTATAAGAAACTCTTT. Encoded protein: CTTWDGRYYKKLF.

In this sample, this clone turned up a few times. TCRdb's entry gives the protein of a much larger clone, which mismatches this DNA's translation at residue 5, likely from a read error; the protein reported here is translated from the DNA. This chain connects TRGV4 to TRGJ1 or TRGJ2. Trimming took 6 bases from V and 6 from J; bases not matched to a gene: 8. The CDR3 extends over 12 amino acids. Germline V gene sequence: CDR1 EGSTGY, CDR2 YDSYTSSV. The CDR3 DNA reads as TGTGCCACCTGGTATCAGGGTTATAAGAAACTCTTT. Protein sequence: CATWYQGYKKLF.